This is a list of T cell receptor beta chains from one sample in a study of blood T cell repertoires in COVID-19. Assay used: immunoSEQ multiplex PCR; TCRdb lists only in-frame clones, some missing. The sample lists approximately 60,000 clones, around 84% occurring once. Sequencing input: peripheral blood. These receptor sequences come from a man aged 65 to 85 with active COVID-19. CDR3s include the opening cysteine and the closing phenylalanine or tryptophan. Each record gives: V gene, J gene, D gene, clone size, CDR3 DNA, CDR3 protein. The D gene is left open where the match is weak. Clone size is shown for a subset of rows, as once, few, many or a class of expanded clone.

TRBV28	TRBJ2-7	.	.	TGTGCCAGCAAGGACAGAGGGCCCCCCTACGAGCAGTACTTC	CASKDRGPPYEQYF
TRBV27	TRBJ2-1	TRBD2	.	TGTGCCAGCAGTTTGCCGGGACTAGACTACAATGAGCAGTTCTTC	CASSLPGLDYNEQFF
TRBV7-9	TRBJ2-7	.	.	TGTGCCAGCAGCTTAGATGAGGGCTACGAGCAGTACTTC	CASSLDEGYEQYF
TRBV6-5	TRBJ2-1	TRBD2	.	TGTGCCAGCAGTTATAAGAGCGGGACGATAGACAATGAGCAGTTCTTC	CASSYKSGTIDNEQFF
TRBV18	TRBJ1-1	.	.	TGTGCCAGCTCACTCAACAAGAACACTGAAGCTTTCTTT	CASSLNKNTEAFF
TRBV28	TRBJ2-1	TRBD1	.	TGTGCCAGCAGTCCAGGGGGCGGCTACCGGGGTGAGCAGTTCTTC	CASSPGGGYRGEQFF
TRBV5-6	TRBJ2-6	.	.	TGTGCCAGCAGCGTTAGATCCTCTGGGGCCAACGTCCTGACTTTC	CASSVRSSGANVLTF
TRBV5-4	TRBJ2-7	TRBD2	.	TGTGCCAGCAGCTTTCGGCTAGCGGGAGCCGACGAGCAGTACTTC	CASSFRLAGADEQYF
TRBV4-1	TRBJ2-3	TRBD1	.	TGCGCCAGCAGGGGACAGGGAGGGATAGATACGCAGTATTTT	CASRGQGGIDTQYF
TRBV2	TRBJ2-7	TRBD1	.	TGTGCCAGCAGCCCCAGGCAGGGGGCGTACGAGCAGTACTTC	CASSPRQGAYEQYF
TRBV11-2	TRBJ2-5	.	.	TGTGCCAGCAGCGTGGACTTCGGGTACGAGACCCAGTACTTC	CASSVDFGYETQYF
TRBV5-6	TRBJ2-1	.	.	TGTGCCAGCAGCATCCCAGCGGGCCCCTCCTACAATGAGCAGTTCTTC	CASSIPAGPSYNEQFF
TRBV18	TRBJ2-2	TRBD2	.	TGTGCCAGCTCACCTCTGACTAGCAGTACCGGGGAGCTGTTTTTT	CASSPLTSSTGELFF
TRBV2	TRBJ2-1	.	once	TGTGCCAGCAGTGATACCGACAGTTACAATGAGCAGTTCTTC	CASSDTDSYNEQFF
TRBV4-3	TRBJ2-3	.	.	TGCGCCAGCAGCCAAAGTATAGAGACAGATACGCAGTATTTT	CASSQSIETDTQYF
TRBV5-1	TRBJ2-5	.	.	TGCGCCAGCAGCTTGGCCGTCGGGGATTACCAAGAGACCCAGTACTTC	CASSLAVGDYQETQYF
TRBV5-4	TRBJ1-1	TRBD1	once	TGTGCCAGCAGCCCCCGGGACAGGGGGCATACTGAAGCTTTCTTT	CASSPRDRGHTEAFF
TRBV7-2	TRBJ2-2	TRBD2	once	TGTGCCAGCTCTAGCGGCGGGGAGCTGTTTTTT	CASSSGGELFF
TRBV2	TRBJ1-6	TRBD1	.	TGTGCCAGCAGTGTCGCCGGGACAGGGACTTCACCCCTCCACTTT	CASSVAGTGTSPLHF
TRBV5-6	TRBJ1-5	.	.	TGTGCCAGCAGCTTGATAGGAGAGGGCAATCAGCCCCAGCATTTT	CASSLIGEGNQPQHF
TRBV28	TRBJ1-3	.	.	TGTGCCAGCAAGGGGGAATCTGGAAACACCATATATTTT	CASKGESGNTIYF
TRBV10-3	TRBJ2-1	TRBD2	.	TGTGCCATCAGTGAGTCTGGACTAGCGGGAGGGGTTGAGCAGTTCTTC	CAISESGLAGGVEQFF
TRBV7-2	TRBJ2-5	TRBD2	.	TGTGCCAGCAGCCTCCAGCGGGGGCAAGAGACCCAGTACTTC	CASSLQRGQETQYF
TRBV12-5	TRBJ2-7	.	.	TGTGCTAGTGCCCTACAGGGCAACGAGCAGTACTTC	CASALQGNEQYF
TRBV7-2	TRBJ2-3	.	.	TGTGCCAGCAGCTTAGATGGTTCTAGCCTGACAGATACGCAGTATTTT	CASSLDGSSLTDTQYF
TRBV15	TRBJ2-7	.	few	TGTGCCACCGGGGATGGACAGACCTACGAGCAGTACTTC	CATGDGQTYEQYF
TRBV6-2/TRBV6-3	TRBJ2-7	TRBD2	.	TGTGCCAGCAGTTACGGCCTAGCGGGAGGAGAGCAGTACTTC	CASSYGLAGGEQYF
TRBV5-6	TRBJ2-5	.	.	TGTGCCAGCAGCTTGGGGTTTCCCCAGCAAGCGGAGACCCAGTACTTC	CASSLGFPQQAETQYF
TRBV18	TRBJ1-3	.	.	TGTGCCAGCTCACCACCGTCCAGGGCGGGAAACACCATATATTTT	CASSPPSRAGNTIYF
TRBV2	TRBJ2-7	.	.	TGTGCCAGCAGTGTTCCGGGGATGATCTACGAGCAGTACTTC	CASSVPGMIYEQYF
TRBV6-2/TRBV6-3	TRBJ2-3	TRBD2	.	TGTGCCAGCAGCCTAATTGTTCTAGCGGGGTCTGATACGCAGTATTTT	CASSLIVLAGSDTQYF
TRBV2	TRBJ2-2	.	.	TGTGCCAGCAGAGGCAGGGAAGGCACCGGGGAGCTGTTTTTT	CASRGREGTGELFF
TRBV19	TRBJ2-1	.	.	TGTGCCAGTAGCGAAGGACTACGGGCGATCGAGGAGCAGTTCTTC	CASSEGLRAIEEQFF
TRBV7-9	TRBJ2-7	.	.	TGTGCCAGCAGCTTAGGGCGGGGTAGCTCCTACGAGCAGTACTTC	CASSLGRGSSYEQYF
TRBV19	TRBJ2-2	TRBD2	.	TGTGCCAGCAAGGGACTAGCGGGAGTAGGAGGGGAGCTGTTTTTT	CASKGLAGVGGELFF
TRBV7-2	TRBJ2-7	TRBD1	.	TGTGCCAGCAGCTCTGACAGGGGGCCTTACGAGCAGTACTTC	CASSSDRGPYEQYF
TRBV19	TRBJ1-6	.	.	TGTGCCAGTAGTAAACAACAGGGTGGTAATTCACCCCTCCACTTT	CASSKQQGGNSPLHF
TRBV4-1	TRBJ2-1	.	.	TGCGCCAGCAGCCAAGATACTCTCTCGAATGAGCAGTTCTTC	CASSQDTLSNEQFF
TRBV7-2	TRBJ1-4	.	few	TGTGCCAGCAGCGAGGACAGTAATAATGAAAAACTGTTTTTT	CASSEDSNNEKLFF
TRBV9	TRBJ2-1	.	.	TGTGCCAGCAGCGTATGGGGAGACTCCTACAATGAGCAGTTCTTC	CASSVWGDSYNEQFF
TRBV5-6	TRBJ2-1	.	.	TGTGCCAGCAGCTTGTTGGCGGAACGCTCCTACAATGAGCAGTTCTTC	CASSLLAERSYNEQFF
TRBV4-3	TRBJ1-5	.	.	TGCGCCAGCAGCCAAGATACGGGGCAGCCCCAGCATTTT	CASSQDTGQPQHF
TRBV19	TRBJ1-4	.	few	TGTGCCAGCAACGAAGGTGGGCGTGAAAAACTGTTTTTT	CASNEGGREKLFF
TRBV6-5	TRBJ1-5	TRBD1	.	TGTGCCAGCACCAGGGGGCAGATTGGCAATCAGCCCCAGCATTTT	CASTRGQIGNQPQHF
TRBV5-1	TRBJ2-5	TRBD2	.	TGCGCCAGCAGCCTGGGACTAGCGGGAGAGTCATGGGAGACCCAGTACTTC	CASSLGLAGESWETQYF
TRBV7-2	TRBJ2-7	TRBD1	.	TGTGCCAGCAGCTTGGCAGGGGGCTACGAGCAGTACTTC	CASSLAGGYEQYF